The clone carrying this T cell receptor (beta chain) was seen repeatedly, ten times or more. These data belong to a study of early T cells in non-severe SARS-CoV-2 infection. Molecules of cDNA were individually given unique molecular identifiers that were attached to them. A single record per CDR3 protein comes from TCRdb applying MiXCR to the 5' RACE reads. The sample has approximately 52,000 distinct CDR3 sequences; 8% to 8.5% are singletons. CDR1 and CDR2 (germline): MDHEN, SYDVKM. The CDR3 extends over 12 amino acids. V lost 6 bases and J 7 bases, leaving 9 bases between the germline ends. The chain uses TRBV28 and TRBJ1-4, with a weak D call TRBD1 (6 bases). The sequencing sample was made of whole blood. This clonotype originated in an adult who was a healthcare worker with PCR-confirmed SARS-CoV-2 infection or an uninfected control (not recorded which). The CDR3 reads CASRDSSEKLFF. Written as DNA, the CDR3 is TGTGCCAGCAGGGACAGTAGTGAAAAACTGTTTTTT.